The 27 T cell receptor beta chains below were found in one sample sequenced in a study of shared clonotypes between healthy human individuals. Using immunoSEQ multiplex PCR, the repertoire was profiled, and TCRdb retains in-frame clones only, with some absent. The table includes some 2 million clones, less than 95% detected once. Naive CD8 cells, CD45RO-negative and positively selected for CCR7, excluded terminally differentiated effector memory CD45RA+ cells. Input material: naive CD8+ T cells sorted from blood. These receptors originate from a man aged 18 to 29 in good health.

The chain carries TRBV10-2 and TRBJ2-7; D is tentatively TRBD1 or TRBD2 (6 bases each). The germline gives CDR1 WSHSY, CDR2 SAAADI. Trimming cost V 2 bases and J 2 bases, with 10 bases left between them. The CDR3 extends over 14 amino acids. DNA for the CDR3: TGCGCCAGCAGTGAGACGGGGGCCCCCTACGAGCAGTACTTC. Its protein product is CASSETGAPYEQYF.

The gene calls are TRBV7-9 and TRBJ1-4; D is unclear. V was cut by 2 bases and J by 3 bases, with 7 bases left in between. Per germline, CDR1 SEHNR and CDR2 FQNEAQ (reference sequence). This CDR3 has 14 residues. The CDR3 loop is CASSLLEPNEKLFF. CDR3 bases: TGTGCCAGCAGCTTATTGGAGCCTAATGAAAAACTGTTTTTT.

The gene calls are TRBV5-6 and TRBJ1-6; the match to TRBD1 covers 8 bases. Germline V gene data show CDR1 as SGHDT and CDR2 as YYEEEE. With V trimmed by 4 bases and J by 10 bases, 7 bases remained unmatched. The CDR3 is 14 amino acids. The CDR3 reads CASSPTGVNSPLHF. The CDR3 DNA sequence: TGTGCCAGCAGCCCGACAGGGGTTAACTCACCCCTCCACTTT. Based on the CDR3 plus reference TRBV5-6 and TRBJ1-6, the full variable domain is DAGVTQSPTHLIKTRGQQVTLRCSPKSGHDTVSWYQQALGQGPQFIFQYYEEEERQRGNFPDRFSGHQFPNYSSELNVNALLLGDSALYLCASSPTGVNSPLHFGNGTRLTVT.

The V and J genes are TRBV2 and TRBJ2-2; D possibly corresponds to TRBD1 (6 bases). V was shortened by 5 bases and J by 2 bases, with 12 bases between the two germline ends. CDR3 length: 15 amino acids. Germline lookup yields CDR1 SNHLY and CDR2 FYNNEI. CDR3 nucleotide sequence: TGTGCCAGCAGTTATTACAGGGCAAACACCGGGGAGCTGTTTTTT. This encodes CASSYYRANTGELFF.

The gene calls are TRBV11-2 and TRBJ2-7, with D hard to call. The CDR3 contains 12 residues. Germline V CDR1 and CDR2: SGHAT, FQNNGV. The V gene lost 3 bases and the J gene lost 4 bases, with 7 bases spanning the gap. The DNA of the CDR3 is TGTGCCAGCAGCTTTACACATTACGAGCAGTACTTC. Its protein is CASSFTHYEQYF. The variable domain in full, with the rest retrieved from reference TRBV11-2 and TRBJ2-7, is EAGVAQSPRYKIIEKRQSVAFWCNPISGHATLYWYQQILGQGPKLLIQFQNNGVVDDSQLPKDRFSAERLKGVDSTLKIQPAKLEDSAVYLCASSFTHYEQYFGPGTRLTVT.

As concerns this clone: This CDR3 is also generated by other DNA sequences in the sample. The chain carries TRBV27 and TRBJ2-7; tentatively, D is TRBD2 (5 bases). V was pared by 2 bases and J by 4 bases, with 9 bases between. CDR1 is MNHEY and CDR2 is SMNVEV in the germline V gene (reference sequence). The CDR3 covers 13 residues. The CDR3 region is CASSLKRTYEQYF. The DNA for the CDR3 is TGTGCCAGCAGTTTAAAGCGGACTTACGAGCAGTACTTC.

The CDR3 nucleotides are TGTGCCAGCAGTTTAATCGCTAGCGTGGATGAGCAGTTCTTC. Its protein is CASSLIASVDEQFF. The chain has TRBV27 and TRBJ2-1, with D possibly TRBD2 on 6 matching bases. Germline CDR1 is MNHEY and CDR2 is SMNVEV (reference sequence). V was clipped by 2 bases and J by 8 bases, with 13 bases between them. This CDR3 comprises 14 residues.

The chain links TRBV5-6 to TRBJ2-5; D uncertain. The end of the DNA is better explained by TRBJ2-7, so the J call may be wrong. CDR1 SGHDT and CDR2 YYEEEE come from the germline V gene. The CDR3 covers 13 residues. The chain's CDR3 is CASSLAPGHEQYF. CDR3 nucleotide sequence: TGTGCCAGCAGCTTGGCCCCAGGCCACGAGCAGTACTTC.

The chain uses TRBV6-6 and TRBJ1-1, with D hard to call. CDR1 MNHNY and CDR2 SVGAGI come from the germline V gene (reference sequence). The CDR3 loop spans 11 amino acids. V lost 5 bases, J lost 4 bases, and 5 bases lay in between. The CDR3 is CASSGSTEAFF. Here the CDR3 DNA reads TGTGCCAGCAGTGGGAGCACTGAAGCTTTCTTT.

V and J are TRBV5-6 and TRBJ2-5, with TRBD2 matching over 11 bases. The CDR3 totals 18 residues. V lost 4 bases, J lost 2 bases, and 13 bases stayed unmatched. Per the germline V gene, CDR1 is SGHDT and CDR2 is YYEEEE. The DNA of the CDR3 is TGTGCCAGCAGCATTGATAGCGGGAGGGCCAGGGAACAAGAGACCCAGTACTTC. As protein: CASSIDSGRAREQETQYF. The full variable domain, rest sourced from reference TRBV5-6 and TRBJ2-5, is DAGVTQSPTHLIKTRGQQVTLRCSPKSGHDTVSWYQQALGQGPQFIFQYYEEEERQRGNFPDRFSGHQFPNYSSELNVNALLLGDSALYLCASSIDSGRAREQETQYFGPGTRLLVL.

CDR3 sequence: CASSTTWEGGELFF. The CDR3 DNA reads TGTGCCAGCAGTACTACCTGGGAGGGCGGGGAGCTGTTTTTT. The chain is built from TRBV6-5 and TRBJ2-2, with 7 bases fitting TRBD2. J gave up 7 bases and V 5 bases, and 7 bases lay outside the gene matches. Germline V gene data show CDR1 as MNHEY and CDR2 as SVGAGI. This CDR3 has 14 amino acids.

The chain combines TRBV11-2 with TRBJ1-5, with 7 bases aligning to TRBD1. Losses at the gene ends were 5 bases for V and 4 bases for J; bases not matched to a gene: 2. CDR3 length: 13 residues. Germline loops: CDR1 SGHAT, CDR2 FQNNGV. CDR3 sequence: CASSPGQNQPQHF. CDR3 DNA sequence: TGTGCCAGCAGCCCGGGACAGAATCAGCCCCAGCATTTT.

V is TRBV27 and J is TRBJ2-7; D not resolved. Trimming cost V 2 bases and J 7 bases, with 6 bases left between them. The germline V gene has CDR1 MNHEY and CDR2 SMNVEV (reference sequence). This CDR3 region has 11 residues. CDR3 residues: CASSLREEQYF. The CDR3 region has the DNA TGTGCCAGCAGTTTAAGGGAAGAGCAGTACTTC.

CDR3 DNA: TGTGCCAGCAGTGAAAGGACTAGCGGGAGAATCAGAGAGACCCAGTACTTC. It encodes CASSERTSGRIRETQYF. This chain links TRBV6-1 with TRBJ2-5; 13 nucleotides line up with TRBD2. Germline lookup yields CDR1 MNHNS and CDR2 SASEGT. The CDR3 runs 17 residues. Unmatched junction bases numbered 7, after V lost 2 bases and J lost 4 bases.

The rearrangement joins TRBV12-5 to TRBJ2-4; D gene uncertain. CDR1 is LGHNT and CDR2 is FRNRAP in the germline V gene. The CDR3 totals 16 residues. V shed 1 base and J shed 8 bases, with 18 bases lying between them. The CDR3 bases are TGTGCTAGTGGTTTGGACCAAACTCGGGCTGGGGACATTCAGTACTTC. Protein sequence: CASGLDQTRAGDIQYF.

This clone has just one count. The chain combines TRBV19 with TRBJ1-1; a possible D gene is TRBD1 (5 bases). This CDR3 spans 13 amino acids. V lost 3 bases and J 5 bases, leaving 10 bases between the germline ends. Germline V gene data show CDR1 as LNHDA and CDR2 as SQIVND (reference sequence). The CDR3 DNA is TGTGCCAGTAGTATCGGGACGAGGACTGAAGCTTTCTTT. Translation gives CASSIGTRTEAFF.

The J gene is TRBJ1-2, the V gene TRBV9; 10 bases fit TRBD1. The germline V gene has CDR1 SGDLS and CDR2 YYNGEE. After removal of 3 bases from V and 4 bases from J, the junction contained 6 bases not matched to a gene. This CDR3 spans 15 amino acids. CDR3 in DNA: TGTGCCAGCAGCGGTCGGACAGGGGGAGTCTATGGCTACACCTTC. This gives the protein CASSGRTGGVYGYTF. Variable domain in full (rest from reference TRBV9 and TRBJ1-2): DSGVTQTPKHLITATGQRVTLRCSPRSGDLSVYWYQQSLDQGLQFLIQYYNGEERAKGNILERFSAQQFPDLHSELNLSSLELGDSALYFCASSGRTGGVYGYTFGSGTRLTVV.

A note on this clone: This same CDR3 is encoded by further DNA sequences in the sample. The chain uses TRBV10-1 and TRBJ1-1; D call uncertain. The CDR3 sequence is 13 residues long. The V end was cut by 2 bases, the J end by 1 base, with 5 bases between. In germline, CDR1 is WNHNN, CDR2 SYGVQD (reference sequence). The CDR3 spells CASSEGRNTEAFF. The CDR3 nucleotides are TGCGCCAGCAGTGAGGGCAGGAACACTGAAGCTTTCTTT.

The rearrangement links TRBV9 to TRBJ2-1, with D possibly TRBD2 on 6 matching bases. The CDR3 is made up of 15 amino acids. CDR1 and CDR2 from the germline V gene are SGDLS and YYNGEE. With 4 bases removed from V and 6 bases from J, the gap between germline ends came to 17 bases. The CDR3 protein is CASSNLGLESNEQFF. DNA for the CDR3: TGTGCCAGCAGCAATCTGGGACTGGAGAGCAATGAGCAGTTCTTC.

This chain connects TRBV6-5 to TRBJ1-1, with 9 nucleotides matching TRBD1. With V trimmed by 2 bases and J by 1 base, 5 bases remained unmatched. CDR3 length equals 16 residues. CDR1 is MNHEY, CDR2 SVGAGI, per germline. This CDR3 is CASSYGWGQGNTEAFF. In DNA, the CDR3 is TGTGCCAGCAGTTACGGTTGGGGACAGGGGAACACTGAAGCTTTCTTT.

This chain links TRBV7-8 with TRBJ2-7; D is ambiguous. The CDR3 consists of 13 residues. V gave up 2 bases and J gave up 1 base, with 6 bases separating them. Germline CDR1 and CDR2: SGHVS and FQNEAQ. Here the CDR3 DNA reads TGTGCCAGCAGCTTATTGGAATCCTACGAGCAGTACTTC. Its protein is CASSLLESYEQYF.

The rearrangement uses TRBV10-3 and TRBJ1-3; 7 bases line up with TRBD1. The CDR3 has 14 residues. Germline CDR1 reads ENHRY; CDR2 reads SYGVKD. Trimming cost V 4 bases and J 0 bases; bases outside gene matches: 0. CDR3 loop: CAISGDSSGNTIYF. In nucleotides, the CDR3 is TGTGCCATCAGTGGGGACAGCTCTGGAAACACCATATATTTT.

The chain uses TRBV6-5 and TRBJ1-1; no firm D call. Germline V gives CDR1 MNHEY, CDR2 SVGAGI. The length of the CDR3 is 14 residues. V shed 0 bases and J shed 4 bases, with 9 bases lying between them. Written as DNA, the CDR3 is TGTGCCAGCAGTTACTCCAGTGAAAGCACTGAAGCTTTCTTT. It yields the protein CASSYSSESTEAFF.

This chain joins TRBV7-8 and TRBJ2-2; 7 bases align to TRBD1. This CDR3 region has 16 residues. The V gene's germline CDR1 is SGHVS and CDR2 FQNEAQ. V gave up 4 bases and J gave up 4 bases; unmatched junction bases: 9. The DNA for the CDR3 is TGTGCCAGCAGCTCCCTATCCGGGACAGTCACCGGGGAGCTGTTTTTT. This gives the protein CASSSLSGTVTGELFF.

The chain employs TRBV19 and TRBJ2-7, with TRBD2 identical over 8 bases. V dropped 2 bases and J dropped 6; count of bases not matched to a gene: 9. The CDR3 is 15 amino acids. CDR1 and CDR2 (germline): LNHDA, SQIVND (reference sequence). In DNA, the CDR3 is TGTGCCAGTAGTATAAGTCGGGGGGGAACGAGCGAGCAGTACTTC. Protein product: CASSISRGGTSEQYF.

The rearrangement uses TRBV9 and TRBJ2-5; TRBD2 agrees at 9 bases. V gave up 0 bases and J gave up 2 bases; unmatched junction bases: 2. The CDR3 has 15 residues. Germline assignment: CDR1 SGDLS and CDR2 YYNGEE. CDR3 DNA sequence: TGTGCCAGCAGCGTAGATCTAGCGGGGCAAGAGACCCAGTACTTC. The encoded protein is CASSVDLAGQETQYF.

The genes are TRBV4-1 and TRBJ2-5; TRBD2 might be the D (6 bases). Germline V lookup: CDR1 MGHRA, CDR2 YSYEKL. V dropped 3 bases and J dropped 4 bases, with 12 bases sitting between them. CDR3 length: 14 residues. The DNA for the CDR3 is TGCGCCAGCAGCCAGTCCGGAGCGGGAGAGACCCAGTACTTC. The encoded protein is CASSQSGAGETQYF.